Shown below are 25 T cell receptor beta chains from a single sample sequenced in a study of human T cells and chemical hapten exposure (dated by TCRdb to the early 2020s). In the paper's terms, the time point label means: patch test 1, 2 weeks after DPC sensitization. This specimen's treatment or condition label, per the study, means: therapeutic diphenylcyclopropenone sensitization with weekly scalp DPC. The method was RACE. Data came from a NextSeq 500. TCRdb reanalyzed the raw reads on its own, using fastp at Q25 for trimming and MiXCR for clone calling, and kept in-frame beta chains. Identical CDR3 proteins give one entry, which carries the most common genes and DNA. Across this sample there are roughly 180,000 distinct CDR3 sequences, with approximately 20% seen only once. Together, the top ten hold 6% to 8% of the sample. This sample comprised whole blood, obtained in connection with sensitization to the hapten diphenylcyclopropenone (DPC). The receptors here all came from a woman between 45 and 60 years old with alopecia areata. Some clones in this sample may be carry-over from other donors' samples.

The V gene is TRBV20-1, the J gene TRBJ1-5; the match to TRBD1 covers 8 bases. J lost 6 bases, V lost 5 bases, and 6 bases had no gene match. From germline, CDR1 is DFQATT and CDR2 SNEGSKA (reference sequence). The CDR3 covers 13 residues. DNA for the CDR3: TGCAGTGCTGGACAGGGAGGGGGTCAGCCCCAGCATTTT. Amino acids: CSAGQGGGQPQHF.

This clonotype was observed once. The chain uses TRBV10-2 and TRBJ1-2; 10 bases fit TRBD1. Germline trimming cut 6 bases from V and 3 bases from J; bases unmatched to any gene: 10. The CDR3 loop spans 16 amino acids. CDR1 and CDR2 from the germline V gene are WSHSY and SAAADI. CDR3 nucleotide sequence: TGCGCCAGCAGGAGGACGGGGACAGGGGTAGACTATGGCTACACCTTC. Residues: CASRRTGTGVDYGYTF.

This chain connects TRBV10-3 to TRBJ2-7, with D perhaps matching TRBD1 or TRBD2 (6 bases each). Germline CDR1 ENHRY, CDR2 SYGVKD. This CDR3 contains 15 residues. The V end was cut by 0 bases, the J end by 0 bases, with 9 bases between. CDR3 in DNA: TGTGCCATCAGTGAGTCGGGGGGCAACTCCTACGAGCAGTACTTC. Residues: CAISESGGNSYEQYF.

This chain joins TRBV2 and TRBJ2-6; D is uncertain. This CDR3 has 15 amino acids. V was pared by 6 bases and J by 1 base, with 10 bases between. Germline-derived CDR1 and CDR2 are SNHLY and FYNNEI. In nucleotides, the CDR3 is TGTGCCAGCAGGCAAACAGAGTCTGGGGCCAACGTCCTGACTTTC. It yields the protein CASRQTESGANVLTF.

The CDR3 coding sequence is TGTGCCACCAGTGACGCAGAGAACACTGAAGCTTTCTTT. Protein product: CATSDAENTEAFF. This sequence joins TRBV24-1 and TRBJ1-1; D unclear. Trimming stripped 4 bases from V and 1 base from J, with 6 bases between. In germline, CDR1 is KGHDR, CDR2 SFDVKD. CDR3 length: 13 residues.

In its sample, this clonotype was seen a few times. This chain joins TRBV29-1 and TRBJ1-3; TRBD1 might be the D (5 bases). The CDR3 is 13 amino acids. Trimming removed 6 bases from V and 0 bases from J, with 9 bases in between. Germline V gene sequence: CDR1 SQVTM, CDR2 ANQGSEA. Written as DNA, the CDR3 is TGCAGCGTGGGAACAGGCTCTGGAAACACCATATATTTT. It encodes CSVGTGSGNTIYF.

The gene calls are TRBV4-2 and TRBJ2-7; D perhaps matches TRBD1 (5 bases). Germline CDR1 and CDR2: LGHNA and YNFKEQ. The CDR3 is made up of 15 amino acids. The V end was cut by 1 base, the J end by 0 bases, with 10 bases between. The CDR3 region has the DNA TGTGCCAGCAGCCAAGGTTCAGGGCCCTCCTACGAGCAGTACTTC. Its translation is CASSQGSGPSYEQYF.

This clonotype turned up a few times. CDR3: CATSRELAGGPSGELFF. The CDR3 DNA is TGTGCCACCAGCAGAGAACTAGCGGGAGGGCCCTCCGGGGAGCTGTTTTTT. The chain employs TRBV15 and TRBJ2-2; 13 bases fit TRBD2. CDR1 LNHNV and CDR2 YYDKDF come from the germline V gene (reference sequence). The CDR3 sequence is 17 residues long. Trimming took 0 bases from V and 6 from J; bases not matched to a gene: 4. Drawing the rest from reference TRBV15 and TRBJ2-2, the complete variable domain is DAMVIQNPRYQVTQFGKPVTLSCSQTLNHNVMYWYQQKSSQAPKLLFHYYDKDFNNEADTPDNFQSRRPNTSFCFLDIRSPGLGDTAMYLCATSRELAGGPSGELFFGEGSRLTVL.

The V gene is TRBV5-4, the J gene TRBJ1-6; no clear D gene. The V end lost 0 bases, the J end lost 7 bases, and 8 bases lay between the germline ends. From germline, CDR1 is SGHNT and CDR2 YYREEE (reference sequence). There are 14 residues in the CDR3. CDR3 residues: CASSLETGNSPLHF. The CDR3 DNA reads as TGTGCCAGCAGCTTGGAGACGGGAAATTCACCCCTCCACTTT.

V and J are TRBV20-1 and TRBJ2-1, with D possibly matching TRBD1 (7 bases). V shed 7 bases and J shed 6 bases, with 16 bases lying between them. The CDR3 runs 13 residues. CDR1 and CDR2 (germline): DFQATT, SNEGSKA (reference sequence). The CDR3 sequence is CSVGGGLGNEQFF. The CDR3 nucleotides read TGCAGTGTTGGAGGGGGCTTAGGCAATGAGCAGTTCTTC.

Only a few counts were recorded for this clonotype. The chain links TRBV27 to TRBJ2-2; 13 bases line up with TRBD2. Germline V lookup: CDR1 MNHEY, CDR2 SMNVEV (reference sequence). This CDR3 has 17 residues. The V and J ends lost 7 bases and 4 bases, in that order; junction bases with no gene match: 9. This CDR3 reads CASKTLAGGESTGELFF. The DNA of the CDR3 is TGTGCCAGCAAAACACTAGCGGGAGGGGAGAGCACCGGGGAGCTGTTTTTT.

At least ten counts were recorded for this clonotype. This chain links TRBV7-8 with TRBJ1-4; TRBD1 matches 11 bases. The V and J ends lost 0 bases and 5 bases, in that order; junction bases with no gene match: 5. Germline CDR1 and CDR2: SGHVS and FQNEAQ. CDR3 length equals 17 residues. In DNA, the CDR3 is TGTGCCAGCAGCTTAGCACCCTGGGACAGGGGGAATGAAAAACTGTTTTTT. Translation gives CASSLAPWDRGNEKLFF.

This chain connects TRBV20-1 to TRBJ1-5, with 7 bases identical to TRBD1. V lost 1 base, J lost 7 bases, and 10 bases stayed unmatched. This CDR3 spans 15 amino acids. Germline lookup yields CDR1 DFQATT and CDR2 SNEGSKA (reference sequence). CDR3 residues: CSARGQGGGGQPQHF. The CDR3 nucleotides are TGCAGTGCTAGAGGCCAAGGGGGCGGTGGCCAGCCCCAGCATTTT.

The table lists this clonotype with a few counts. V usage is TRBV6-5 and J usage is TRBJ1-5; 7 bases fit TRBD1. Germline values: CDR1 MNHEY, CDR2 SVGAGI. With V trimmed by 6 bases and J by 1 base, 6 bases remained unmatched. CDR3 length: 15 residues. CDR3 sequence reads: CASRGSGGSNQPQHF. For the CDR3, the DNA is TGTGCCAGCAGAGGATCAGGGGGGAGCAATCAGCCCCAGCATTTT.

This chain uses TRBV12-3 or TRBV12-4 with TRBJ2-3; D is uncertain. V lost 5 bases to trimming and J lost 0 bases, with 12 bases between them. This CDR3 is built from 15 residues. CDR3 bases: TGTGCCAGCAGTCCCAAGTACGGGAGCACAGATACGCAGTATTTT. Residues: CASSPKYGSTDTQYF.

This clonotype was recorded a few times. The chain has TRBV20-1 and TRBJ2-7; 10 bases fit TRBD1. Trimming removed 3 bases from V and 4 bases from J; junction bases left unmatched: 9. The CDR3 has 15 residues. The germline V gene encodes CDR1 DFQATT and CDR2 SNEGSKA (reference sequence). CDR3 bases: TGCAGTGCTAGGGACCCGGGACAGGGGTTGTACGAGCAGTACTTC. Translation gives CSARDPGQGLYEQYF.

V is TRBV6-2 or TRBV6-3 and J is TRBJ2-7, with D unclear. Per the germline V gene, CDR1 is MNHEY and CDR2 is SVGEGT. CDR3 length: 12 amino acids. The V gene lost 8 bases and the J gene lost 3 bases, with 11 bases spanning the gap. The CDR3 reads CASALPGYEQYF. Written as DNA, the CDR3 is TGTGCCAGCGCCCTCCCGGGCTACGAGCAGTACTTC.

This chain uses TRBV6-5 with TRBJ2-7, with D perhaps matching TRBD2 (6 bases). The CDR3 length is 15 residues. V was cut by 2 bases and J by 0 bases, with 11 bases left in between. Germline-derived CDR1 and CDR2 are MNHEY and SVGAGI. CDR3 sequence: CASSYRLARSYEQYF. CDR3 nucleotides: TGTGCCAGCAGTTACCGTCTAGCGCGCTCCTACGAGCAGTACTTC.

The genes are TRBV20-1 and TRBJ1-2; D remains unclear. CDR3 length: 11 residues. Trimming shortened V by 1 base and J by 5 bases, and 5 bases separated the two germline ends. Per the germline V gene, CDR1 is DFQATT and CDR2 is SNEGSKA (reference sequence). Here the CDR3 reads CSARGGYGYTF. For the CDR3, the DNA is TGCAGTGCTAGAGGCGGATATGGCTACACCTTC.

CDR3 region: CASSESASGRRQETQYF. CDR3 nucleotide sequence: TGCGCCAGCAGTGAGTCGGCTAGCGGGAGAAGGCAAGAGACCCAGTACTTC. J is TRBJ2-5 and V is TRBV10-1; 10 bases are shared with TRBD2. J lost 2 bases, V lost 0 bases, and 6 bases had no gene match. This CDR3 region has 17 residues. Germline loops: CDR1 WNHNN, CDR2 SYGVQD (reference sequence).

The chain combines TRBV3-1 with TRBJ2-3; 7 bases line up with TRBD2. Germline values: CDR1 LGHDT, CDR2 YNNKEL (reference sequence). The CDR3 loop spans 17 amino acids. Trimming took 4 bases from V and 4 from J; bases not matched to a gene: 14. The CDR3 DNA is TGTGCCAGCAGCCCCCACAGCGGCGGGAGTCCAGCAGATACGCAGTATTTT. This sequence encodes CASSPHSGGSPADTQYF.

The chain couples TRBV7-9 to TRBJ1-1; no clear D. The CDR3 extends over 14 amino acids. Germline V gene sequence: CDR1 SEHNR, CDR2 FQNEAQ (reference sequence). V shed 3 bases and J shed 1 base, with 9 bases lying between them. The CDR3 DNA sequence: TGTGCCAGCAGCTTCGGAAAATCGAACACTGAAGCTTTCTTT. As protein: CASSFGKSNTEAFF.

The chain links TRBV24-1 to TRBJ1-1; weak D call: TRBD1 (5 bases). The ends were cut back, 9 bases at V and 1 base at J, with 14 bases in the middle. Germline CDR1 and CDR2: KGHDR and SFDVKD. The CDR3 spans 14 residues. CDR3 amino acids: CATRGRGPNTEAFF. CDR3 in DNA: TGTGCCACCCGCGGGCGGGGACCGAACACTGAAGCTTTCTTT.

This clonotype was seen a handful of times. The V call is TRBV2, the J call TRBJ2-3, with 13 nucleotides matching TRBD2. The CDR3 contains 16 residues. Germline CDR1 and CDR2: SNHLY and FYNNEI. The junction had 4 bases not matched to a gene; V was cut back by 5 bases and J by 2 bases. The CDR3 DNA reads TGTGCCAGCAGTACTGGGACTAGCGGGGCCACAGATACGCAGTATTTT. Translated: CASSTGTSGATDTQYF.

This clonotype was seen more than once but under ten times. The rearrangement links TRBV5-1 to TRBJ2-2; TRBD2 matches at 9 bases. The CDR3 contains 15 residues. Looked up from germline, CDR1 is SGHRS and CDR2 is YFSETQ. J gave up 6 bases and V 4 bases, and 7 bases lay outside the gene matches. DNA for the CDR3: TGCGCCAGCAGCAGAGAGCTAGCGGGATCCGGGGAGCTGTTTTTT. The encoded protein is CASSRELAGSGELFF.